This entry features one TCR beta chain sequence. Participant age was roughly 18 to 89 years, and participants resided in about two dozen US areas. Cohort 3 recovery required two negative PCRs, clearance, or symptom resolution. This table comes from immunoSEQ multiplex PCR, and its TCRdb copy is limited to in-frame clones, with some not included. The table includes under 300,000 clones, over 75% detected once. This sample is part of a study of blood T cell repertoires in COVID-19. Study background: COVID-19 samples collected from the United States, Italy and Spain covered acute and convalescent phases. Sample material is recorded as cDNA or gDNA derived from T cells, B-cell-depleted T cells, or PBMCs.

The clonotype comes from a woman younger than 30 who had recovered from COVID-19. Sequenced input: PBMCs or T cells enriched from blood (not recorded which).

In DNA, the CDR3 is TGTGCCAGTAGTGGGACAGGGGGCTCAGGGGCCAACGTCCTGACTTTC. Its protein is CASSGTGGSGANVLTF. This chain uses TRBV19 with TRBJ2-6; 12 positions match TRBD1. The junction had 3 bases not matched to a gene; V was cut back by 5 bases and J by 4 bases. CDR3 length equals 16 residues. Germline CDR1 reads LNHDA; CDR2 reads SQIVND (reference sequence).